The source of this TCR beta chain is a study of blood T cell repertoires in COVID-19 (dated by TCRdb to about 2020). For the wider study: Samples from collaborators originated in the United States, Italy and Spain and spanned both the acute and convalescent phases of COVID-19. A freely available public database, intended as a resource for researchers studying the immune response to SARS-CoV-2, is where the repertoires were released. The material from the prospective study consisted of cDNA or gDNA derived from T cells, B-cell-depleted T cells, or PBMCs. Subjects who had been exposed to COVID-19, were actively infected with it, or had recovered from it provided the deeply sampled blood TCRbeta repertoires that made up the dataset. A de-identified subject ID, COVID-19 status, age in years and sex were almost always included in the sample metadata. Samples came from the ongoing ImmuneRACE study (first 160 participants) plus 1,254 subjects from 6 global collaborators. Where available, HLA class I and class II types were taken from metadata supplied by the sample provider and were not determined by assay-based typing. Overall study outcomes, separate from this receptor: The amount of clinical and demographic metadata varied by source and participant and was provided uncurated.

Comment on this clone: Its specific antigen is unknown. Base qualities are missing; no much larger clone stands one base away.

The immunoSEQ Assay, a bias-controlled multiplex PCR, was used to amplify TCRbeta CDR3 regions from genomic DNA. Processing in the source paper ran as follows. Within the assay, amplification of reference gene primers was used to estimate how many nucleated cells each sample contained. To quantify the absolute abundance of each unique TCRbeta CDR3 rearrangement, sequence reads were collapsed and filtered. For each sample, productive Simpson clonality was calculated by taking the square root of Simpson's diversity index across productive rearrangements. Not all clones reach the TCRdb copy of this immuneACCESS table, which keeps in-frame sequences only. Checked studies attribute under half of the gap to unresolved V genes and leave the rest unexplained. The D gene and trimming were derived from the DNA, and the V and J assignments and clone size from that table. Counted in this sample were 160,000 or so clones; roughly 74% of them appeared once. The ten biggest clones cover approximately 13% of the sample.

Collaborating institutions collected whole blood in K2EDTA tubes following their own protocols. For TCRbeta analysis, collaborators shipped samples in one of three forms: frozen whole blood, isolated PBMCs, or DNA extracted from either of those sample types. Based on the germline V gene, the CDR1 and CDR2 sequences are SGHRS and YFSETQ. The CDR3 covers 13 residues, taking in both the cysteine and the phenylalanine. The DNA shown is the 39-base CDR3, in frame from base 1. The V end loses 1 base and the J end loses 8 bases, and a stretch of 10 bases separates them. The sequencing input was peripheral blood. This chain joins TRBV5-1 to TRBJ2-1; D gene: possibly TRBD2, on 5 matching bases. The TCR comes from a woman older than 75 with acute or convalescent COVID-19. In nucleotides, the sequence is TGCGCCAGCAGCTTGTGGGGAGCTTATGAGCAGTTCTTC. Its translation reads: CASSLWGAYEQFF.